The sequence of this T cell receptor beta chain was determined in a study of shared clonotypes between healthy human individuals. Method: immunoSEQ multiplex PCR; TCRdb's copy keeps in-frame clones and lacks some. This table has millions of clones, over 85% appearing once. Germline-derived CDR1 and CDR2 are SQVTM and ANQGSEA. After removal of 7 bases from V and 0 bases from J, the junction contained 0 bases not matched to a gene. The CDR3 has 12 residues. Study-wide findings and caveats: The study generally estimated greater richness for naive than memory subsets.

A note on this clone: Its target is not known. At the DNA level, this CDR3 is encoded by other sequences in the same sample as well.

The source of this sequence is a man younger than 35 in good health. Some clones in this sample may be carry-over from other donors' samples. J is TRBJ2-7 and V is TRBV29-1; 10 bases fit TRBD2. The sequenced sample was naive CD4+ T cells from PBMCs. The subset denotes: CD45RA+ positively selected. In DNA, the CDR3 is TGCAGCGCTAGCGGGAGCTCCTACGAGCAGTACTTC. It specifies CSASGSSYEQYF.